This TCR beta chain appears in the sequencing data of a study of blood T cell repertoires in COVID-19. At the level of the study: PBMCs, B-cell-depleted T cells, or T cells provided the cDNA or gDNA that made up the material.

Here immunoSEQ multiplex PCR was the method, and the copy in TCRdb shows in-frame clones only, minus some. The sample carries 95,000 to 110,000 clones, roughly 84% recorded once. After removal of 5 bases from V and 4 bases from J, the junction contained 4 bases not matched to a gene. Germline CDR1 and CDR2: SGHTA and FQGNSA. This CDR3 contains 14 residues. The TCR sequence derives from a human donor in a cohort sampled during active or convalescent COVID-19. The V call is TRBV7-2, the J call TRBJ1-5, with 8 bases identical to TRBD1. Sequencing was carried out using peripheral blood. Written as DNA, the CDR3 is TGTGCCAGCAGCCCTCGGACAGGGAATCAGCCCCAGCATTTT. This encodes CASSPRTGNQPQHF.